This T cell receptor (beta chain) was identified in a study of T cells in Graves' hyperthyroidism and ophthalmopathy. This CDR3 is 16 amino acids long. V trimming: 8 bases; J trimming: 3 bases; junction bases outside the gene matches: 13. CDR1 PRHDT and CDR2 FYEKMQ come from the germline V gene (reference sequence). In its sample, this clonotype was seen many times. Researchers took RNA transcripts and amplified the TCR beta CDR3 regions from them. HTBI primers drove first-round RT-PCR of the TCR CDR3. TCRdb reprocessed the multiplex PCR reads with MiXCR, giving one entry per CDR3 protein. The table shows some 400,000 distinct CDR3 sequences, with approximately 19% occurring only once. Diagnoses used clinical symptoms, serum thyroxine and TRAb, thyroid ultrasound and orbital computed tomography.

The sequenced material came from blood. This chain connects TRBV13 to TRBJ1-1; 9 positions match TRBD1. The sequence was collected from a woman between 18 and 29 years old with Graves' hyperthyroidism. CDR3: CASAGQGRRWDTEAFF. In DNA form, the CDR3 reads TGTGCCAGCGCTGGACAGGGGAGGCGTTGGGACACTGAAGCTTTCTTT.